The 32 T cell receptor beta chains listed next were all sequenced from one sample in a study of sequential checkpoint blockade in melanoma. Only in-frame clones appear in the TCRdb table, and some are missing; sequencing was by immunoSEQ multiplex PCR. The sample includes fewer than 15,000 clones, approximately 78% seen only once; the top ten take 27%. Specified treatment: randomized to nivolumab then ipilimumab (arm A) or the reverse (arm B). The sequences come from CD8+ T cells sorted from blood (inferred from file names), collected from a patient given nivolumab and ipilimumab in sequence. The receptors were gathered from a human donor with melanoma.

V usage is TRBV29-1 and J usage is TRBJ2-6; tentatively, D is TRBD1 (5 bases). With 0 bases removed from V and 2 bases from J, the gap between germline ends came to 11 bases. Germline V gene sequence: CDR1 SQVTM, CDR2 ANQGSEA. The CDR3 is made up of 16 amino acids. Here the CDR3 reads CSVEDSGIAGANVLTF. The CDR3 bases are TGCAGCGTTGAAGATTCAGGGATCGCTGGGGCCAACGTCCTGACTTTC.

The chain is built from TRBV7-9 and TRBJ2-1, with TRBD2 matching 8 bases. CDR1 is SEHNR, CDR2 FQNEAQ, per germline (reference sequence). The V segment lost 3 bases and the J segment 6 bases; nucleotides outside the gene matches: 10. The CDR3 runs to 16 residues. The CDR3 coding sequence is TGTGCCAGCAGCTTCACCTTAGCGGGATTGGGCAATGAGCAGTTCTTC. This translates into CASSFTLAGLGNEQFF.

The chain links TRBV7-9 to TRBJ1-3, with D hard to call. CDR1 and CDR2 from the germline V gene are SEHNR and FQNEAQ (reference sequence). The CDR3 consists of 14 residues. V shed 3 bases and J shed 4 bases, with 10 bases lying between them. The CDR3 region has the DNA TGTGCCAGCAGCTTCAGTGTAAGAGGAAACACCATATATTTT. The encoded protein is CASSFSVRGNTIYF. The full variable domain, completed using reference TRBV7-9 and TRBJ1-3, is DTGVSQNPRHKITKRGQNVTFRCDPISEHNRLYWYRQTLGQGPEFLTYFQNEAQLEKSRLLSDRFSAERPKGSFSTLEIQRTEQGDSAMYLCASSFSVRGNTIYFGEGSWLTVV.

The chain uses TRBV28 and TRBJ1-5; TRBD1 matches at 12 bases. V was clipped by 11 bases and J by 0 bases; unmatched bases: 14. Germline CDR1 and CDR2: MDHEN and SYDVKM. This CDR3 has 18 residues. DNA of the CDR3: TGTGCCTCTGGAGGGGACAGGGGGCGCGTGGGTAGCAATCAGCCCCAGCATTTT. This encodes CASGGDRGRVGSNQPQHF.

The DNA of the CDR3 is TGTGCCAGCAGCCTAGGACTAGCGCCTACCTACGAGCAGTACTTC. Amino acids: CASSLGLAPTYEQYF. The chain joins TRBV11-2 to TRBJ2-7; TRBD2 aligns across 9 bases. The CDR3 runs to 15 residues. Germline V gene sequence: CDR1 SGHAT, CDR2 FQNNGV. V gave up 5 bases and J gave up 2 bases; unmatched junction bases: 7.

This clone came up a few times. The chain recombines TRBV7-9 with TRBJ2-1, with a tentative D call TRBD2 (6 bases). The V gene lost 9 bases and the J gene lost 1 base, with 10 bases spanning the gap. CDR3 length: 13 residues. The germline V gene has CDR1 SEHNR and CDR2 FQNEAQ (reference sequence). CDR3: CASPSGSYNEQFF. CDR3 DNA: TGTGCCAGTCCCAGCGGGTCCTACAATGAGCAGTTCTTC.

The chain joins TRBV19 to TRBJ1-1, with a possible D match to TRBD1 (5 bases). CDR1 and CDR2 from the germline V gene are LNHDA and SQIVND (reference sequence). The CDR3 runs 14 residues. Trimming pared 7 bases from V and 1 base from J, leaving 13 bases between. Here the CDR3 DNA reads TGTGCCAGTATCGACCGGGGGTCGAACACTGAAGCTTTCTTT. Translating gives CASIDRGSNTEAFF.

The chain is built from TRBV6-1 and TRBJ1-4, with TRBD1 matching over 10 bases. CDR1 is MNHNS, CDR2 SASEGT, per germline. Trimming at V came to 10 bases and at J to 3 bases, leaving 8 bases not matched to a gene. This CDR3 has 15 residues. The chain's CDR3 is CATPSGTGANEKLFF. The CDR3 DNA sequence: TGTGCCACCCCCTCGGGGACAGGGGCTAATGAAAAACTGTTTTTT.

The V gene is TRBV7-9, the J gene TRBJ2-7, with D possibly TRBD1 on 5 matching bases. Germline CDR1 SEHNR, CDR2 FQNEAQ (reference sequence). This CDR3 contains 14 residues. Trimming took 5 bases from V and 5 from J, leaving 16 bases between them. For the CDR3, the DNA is TGTGCCAGCAGCAAACACGCTCAGGGCGACGAGCAGTACTTC. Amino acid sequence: CASSKHAQGDEQYF.

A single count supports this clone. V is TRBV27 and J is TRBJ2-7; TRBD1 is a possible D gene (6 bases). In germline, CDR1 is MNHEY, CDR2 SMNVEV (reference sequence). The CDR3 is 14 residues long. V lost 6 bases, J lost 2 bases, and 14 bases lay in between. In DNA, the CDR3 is TGTGCCAGCAGAGTTCCGAACAGGGCCTACGAGCAGTACTTC. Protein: CASRVPNRAYEQYF.

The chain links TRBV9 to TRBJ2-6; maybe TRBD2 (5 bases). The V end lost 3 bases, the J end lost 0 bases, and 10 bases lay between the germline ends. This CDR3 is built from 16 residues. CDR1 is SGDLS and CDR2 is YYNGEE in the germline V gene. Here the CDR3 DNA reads TGTGCCAGCAGCGGTAGCGTACACTCTGGGGCCAACGTCCTGACTTTC. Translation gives CASSGSVHSGANVLTF.

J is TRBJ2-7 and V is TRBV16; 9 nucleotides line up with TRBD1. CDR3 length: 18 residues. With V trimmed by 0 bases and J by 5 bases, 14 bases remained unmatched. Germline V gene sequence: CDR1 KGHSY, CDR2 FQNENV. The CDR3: CASSQSGTGNAIYDEQYF. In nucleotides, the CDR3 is TGTGCCAGCAGCCAATCGGGGACAGGGAACGCAATATATGACGAGCAGTACTTC.

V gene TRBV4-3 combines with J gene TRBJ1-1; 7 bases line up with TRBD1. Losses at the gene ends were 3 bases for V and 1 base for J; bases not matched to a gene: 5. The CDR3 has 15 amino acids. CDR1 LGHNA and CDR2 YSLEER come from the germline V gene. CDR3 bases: TGCGCCAGCAGCCAGGGACAGAAAACGAACACTGAAGCTTTCTTT. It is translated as CASSQGQKTNTEAFF.

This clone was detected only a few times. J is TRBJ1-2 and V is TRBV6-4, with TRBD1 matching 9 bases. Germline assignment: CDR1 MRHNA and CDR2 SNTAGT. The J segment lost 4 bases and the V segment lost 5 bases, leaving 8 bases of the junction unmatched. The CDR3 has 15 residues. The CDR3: CASSSLTGGLYGYTF. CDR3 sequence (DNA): TGTGCCAGCAGTTCCCTAACAGGGGGCCTCTATGGCTACACCTTC.

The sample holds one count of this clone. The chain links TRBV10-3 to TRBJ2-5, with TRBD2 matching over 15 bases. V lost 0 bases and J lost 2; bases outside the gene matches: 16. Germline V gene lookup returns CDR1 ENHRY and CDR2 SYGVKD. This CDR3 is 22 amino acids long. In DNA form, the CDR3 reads TGTGCCATCAGTGAGTCGACCATGTGGACTAGCGGGAGGGCGAGGGGGCAAGAGACCCAGTACTTC. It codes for CAISESTMWTSGRARGQETQYF.

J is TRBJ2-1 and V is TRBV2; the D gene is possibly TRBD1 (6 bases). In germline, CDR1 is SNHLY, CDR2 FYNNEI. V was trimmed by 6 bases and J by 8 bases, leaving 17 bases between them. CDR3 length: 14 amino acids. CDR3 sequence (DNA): TGTGCCAGCAGCCCCGGGACACCTTTAGATGAGCAGTTCTTC. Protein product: CASSPGTPLDEQFF. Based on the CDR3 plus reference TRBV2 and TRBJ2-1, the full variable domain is EPEVTQTPSHQVTQMGQEVILRCVPISNHLYFYWYRQILGQKVEFLVSFYNNEISEKSEIFDDQFSVERPDGSNFTLKIRSTKLEDSAMYFCASSPGTPLDEQFFGPGTRLTVL.

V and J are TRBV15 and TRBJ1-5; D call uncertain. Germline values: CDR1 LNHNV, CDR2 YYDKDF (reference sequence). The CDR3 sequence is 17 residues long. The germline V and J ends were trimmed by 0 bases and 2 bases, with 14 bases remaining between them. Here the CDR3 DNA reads TGTGCCACCAGCAGAGATCTAGGTGGCCCGGGCAATCAGCCCCAGCATTTT. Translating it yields CATSRDLGGPGNQPQHF.

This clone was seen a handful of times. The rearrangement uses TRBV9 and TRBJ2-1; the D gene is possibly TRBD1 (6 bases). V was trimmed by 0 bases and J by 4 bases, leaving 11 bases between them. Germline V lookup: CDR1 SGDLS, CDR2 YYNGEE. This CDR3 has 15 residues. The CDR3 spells CASSVGAGEYNEQFF. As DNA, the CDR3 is TGTGCCAGCAGCGTAGGGGCAGGGGAATACAATGAGCAGTTCTTC.

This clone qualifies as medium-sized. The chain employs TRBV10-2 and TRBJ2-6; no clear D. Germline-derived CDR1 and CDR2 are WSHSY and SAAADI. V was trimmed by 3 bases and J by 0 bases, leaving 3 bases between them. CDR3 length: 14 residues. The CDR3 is CASSDLSGANVLTF. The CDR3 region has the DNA TGCGCCAGCAGTGACCTCTCTGGGGCCAACGTCCTGACTTTC.

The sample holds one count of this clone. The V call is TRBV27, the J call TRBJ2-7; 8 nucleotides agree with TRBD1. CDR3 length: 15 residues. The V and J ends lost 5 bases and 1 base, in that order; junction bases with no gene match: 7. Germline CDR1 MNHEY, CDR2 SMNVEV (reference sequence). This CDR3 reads CASSNRDRPSYEQYF. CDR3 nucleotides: TGTGCCAGCAGTAACCGGGACAGGCCTTCCTACGAGCAGTACTTC.

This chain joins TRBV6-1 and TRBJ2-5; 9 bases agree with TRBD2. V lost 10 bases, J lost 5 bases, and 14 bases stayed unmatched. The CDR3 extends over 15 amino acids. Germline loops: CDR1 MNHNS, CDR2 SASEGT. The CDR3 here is CATEGLAQSGETQYF. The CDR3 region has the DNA TGTGCCACCGAGGGACTAGCTCAGAGCGGGGAGACCCAGTACTTC.

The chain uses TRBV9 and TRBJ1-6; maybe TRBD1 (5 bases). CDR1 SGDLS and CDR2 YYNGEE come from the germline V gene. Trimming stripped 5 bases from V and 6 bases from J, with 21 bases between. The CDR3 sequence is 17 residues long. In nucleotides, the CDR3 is TGTGCCAGCAGTGTGCTGGGGACTGGAACAGCTAATTCACCCCTCCACTTT. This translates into CASSVLGTGTANSPLHF.

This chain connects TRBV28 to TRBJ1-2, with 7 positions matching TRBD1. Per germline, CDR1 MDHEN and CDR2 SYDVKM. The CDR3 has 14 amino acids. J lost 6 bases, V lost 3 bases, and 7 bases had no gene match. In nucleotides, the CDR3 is TGTGCCAGCAGTTTGCCGACAGGGCAGGATGGCTACACCTTC. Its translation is CASSLPTGQDGYTF.

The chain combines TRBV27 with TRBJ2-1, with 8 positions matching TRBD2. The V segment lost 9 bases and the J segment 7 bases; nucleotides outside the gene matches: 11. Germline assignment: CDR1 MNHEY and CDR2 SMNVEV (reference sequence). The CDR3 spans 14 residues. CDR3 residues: CASGRTSRQNEQFF. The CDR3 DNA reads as TGTGCCAGTGGGAGGACTAGCAGGCAGAATGAGCAGTTCTTC.

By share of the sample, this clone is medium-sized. The CDR3 DNA sequence: TGCGCCAGCAGGCTAGGTGGCGCGGGAGCGGTCGGGGAGCTGTTTTTT. Encoded protein: CASRLGGAGAVGELFF. The chain has TRBV4-1 and TRBJ2-2; 7 positions match TRBD2. This CDR3 is built from 16 residues. CDR1 MGHRA and CDR2 YSYEKL come from the germline V gene. The V segment lost 6 bases and the J segment 7 bases; nucleotides outside the gene matches: 14.

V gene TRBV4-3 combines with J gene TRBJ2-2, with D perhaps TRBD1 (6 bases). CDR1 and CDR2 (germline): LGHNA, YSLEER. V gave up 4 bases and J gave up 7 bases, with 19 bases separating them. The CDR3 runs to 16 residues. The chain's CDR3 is CASSRLTGSPSGELFF. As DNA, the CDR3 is TGCGCCAGCAGCCGCTTGACAGGATCCCCCAGCGGGGAGCTGTTTTTT.

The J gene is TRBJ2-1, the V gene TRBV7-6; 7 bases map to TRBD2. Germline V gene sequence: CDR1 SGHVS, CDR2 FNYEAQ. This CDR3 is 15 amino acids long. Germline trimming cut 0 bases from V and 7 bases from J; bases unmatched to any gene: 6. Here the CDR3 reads CASSLAGGPVNEQFF. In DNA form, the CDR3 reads TGTGCCAGCAGCTTAGCGGGAGGGCCGGTAAATGAGCAGTTCTTC.

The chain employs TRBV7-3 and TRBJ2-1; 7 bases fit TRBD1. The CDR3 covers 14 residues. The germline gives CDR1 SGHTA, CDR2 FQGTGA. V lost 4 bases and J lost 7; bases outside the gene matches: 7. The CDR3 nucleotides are TGTGCCAGCAGCTCAGACAGGGTTTTAAATGAGCAGTTCTTC. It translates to CASSSDRVLNEQFF.

The CDR3, as DNA: TGTGCCTGGGTTCCAGAGGGTTACAAGATTAAAAACATTCAGTACTTC. This translates into CAWVPEGYKIKNIQYF. This chain links TRBV30 with TRBJ2-4; possible D gene TRBD2, 5 bases. V lost 5 bases and J lost 4, with 21 bases in between. CDR1 is GTSNPN and CDR2 is SVGIG in the germline V gene (reference sequence). The CDR3 sequence is 16 residues long.

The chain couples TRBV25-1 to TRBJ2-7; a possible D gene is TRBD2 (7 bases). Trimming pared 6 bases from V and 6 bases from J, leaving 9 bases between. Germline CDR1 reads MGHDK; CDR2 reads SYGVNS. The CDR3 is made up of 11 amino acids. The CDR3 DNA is TGTGCCAGCAGGAGGGGGGGCGAGCAGTACTTC. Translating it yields CASRRGGEQYF.

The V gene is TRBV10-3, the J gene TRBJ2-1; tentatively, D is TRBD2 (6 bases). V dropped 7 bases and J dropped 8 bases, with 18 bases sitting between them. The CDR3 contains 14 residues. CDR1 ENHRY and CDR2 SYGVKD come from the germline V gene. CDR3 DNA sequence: TGTGCCATCAAGTACGGAGGGGTTTACGATGAGCAGTTCTTC. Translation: CAIKYGGVYDEQFF.

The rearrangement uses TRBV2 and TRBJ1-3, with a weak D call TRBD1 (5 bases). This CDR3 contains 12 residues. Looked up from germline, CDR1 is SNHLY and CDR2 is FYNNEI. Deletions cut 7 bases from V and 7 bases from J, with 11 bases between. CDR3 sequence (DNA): TGTGCCAGCATAGAGGGGAGGAACACCATATATTTT. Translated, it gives CASIEGRNTIYF.